Listed here are 15 T cell receptor beta chains from one sample, sequenced in a study of immune cell composition in non-small cell lung cancer. Clones were sequenced by immunoSEQ multiplex PCR, and TCRdb holds only the in-frame ones, with some missing. The profile covers fewer than 15,000 clones, with roughly two thirds appearing a single time and around 6.9% taken by the ten largest. The sample comprised lung tumor tissue. These receptors were collected from a human donor with non-small cell lung cancer.

This chain uses TRBV6-5 with TRBJ2-5; 9 bases map to TRBD2. Germline V gene data show CDR1 as MNHEY and CDR2 as SVGAGI. This CDR3 comprises 16 residues. V lost 3 bases and J lost 2; bases outside the gene matches: 7. The CDR3 DNA follows: TGTGCCAGCAGTTATTCGCCTAGCGGGGCACAAGAGACCCAGTACTTC. It is translated as CASSYSPSGAQETQYF.

The genes are TRBV2 and TRBJ2-1; 11 positions agree with TRBD2. Germline V gene lookup returns CDR1 SNHLY and CDR2 FYNNEI. This CDR3 region has 19 residues. V dropped 6 bases and J dropped 1; count of bases not matched to a gene: 14. The CDR3 coding sequence is TGTGCCAGCAGCGACAGCACTAGCGGGGGACTTCTATCCTACAATGAGCAGTTCTTC. Its translation is CASSDSTSGGLLSYNEQFF.

The chain links TRBV15 to TRBJ1-4, with D unclear. The germline V and J ends were trimmed by 6 bases and 0 bases, with 11 bases remaining between them. CDR3 length: 15 amino acids. Germline values: CDR1 LNHNV, CDR2 YYDKDF (reference sequence). As DNA, the CDR3 is TGTGCCACCAGTCCGGGTGGCGCAACTAATGAAAAACTGTTTTTT. Protein sequence: CATSPGGATNEKLFF.

This clone showed up just a few times. V is TRBV11-2 and J is TRBJ2-7; 9 nucleotides align to TRBD1. Trimming removed 7 bases from V and 2 bases from J; junction bases left unmatched: 9. Germline V gene data show CDR1 as SGHAT and CDR2 as FQNNGV. The CDR3 length is 15 residues. CDR3 amino acids: CASKQRTGATYEQYF. Here the CDR3 DNA reads TGTGCCAGCAAACAAAGGACAGGGGCGACCTACGAGCAGTACTTC.

This chain links TRBV7-9 with TRBJ2-2, with 7 positions matching TRBD2. V was clipped by 11 bases and J by 6 bases; unmatched bases: 9. CDR1 is SEHNR, CDR2 FQNEAQ, per germline (reference sequence). The CDR3 is 13 amino acids. CDR3 bases: TGTGCCGGCGAGGCGGGGGTGGCCGGGGAGCTGTTTTTT. It encodes CAGEAGVAGELFF. The entire variable domain, with the rest obtained from reference TRBV7-9 and TRBJ2-2, is as follows: DTGVSQNPRHKITKRGQNVTFRCDPISEHNRLYWYRQTLGQGPEFLTYFQNEAQLEKSRLLSDRFSAERPKGSFSTLEIQRTEQGDSAMYLCAGEAGVAGELFFGEGSRLTVL.

The CDR3, as DNA: TGTGCCAGCAGCGCTCCGGGGTGGCGCTCCGATCGACATAATGAGCAGTTCTTC. This codes for CASSAPGWRSDRHNEQFF. This chain joins TRBV9 and TRBJ2-1, with TRBD2 as a possible D gene (5 bases). CDR1 SGDLS and CDR2 YYNGEE come from the germline V gene. Trimming shortened V by 3 bases and J by 7 bases, and 26 bases separated the two germline ends. The CDR3 runs to 18 residues.

The genes are TRBV15 and TRBJ1-4; a possible D gene is TRBD1 (5 bases). The CDR3 is made up of 15 amino acids. In germline, CDR1 is LNHNV, CDR2 YYDKDF (reference sequence). Trimming removed 0 bases at V and 8 bases at J, with 13 bases between. This chain's CDR3 is CATSRDPQVVEKLFF. Here the CDR3 DNA reads TGTGCCACCAGCAGAGATCCACAGGTGGTGGAAAAACTGTTTTTT.

The rearrangement links TRBV2 to TRBJ1-2; D gene ambiguous. V was pared by 7 bases and J by 8 bases, with 14 bases between. This CDR3 has 12 residues. Per germline, CDR1 SNHLY and CDR2 FYNNEI. CDR3 coding DNA: TGTGCCAGCACCGGGTCCTACGGGGGCTACACCTTC. It is translated as CASTGSYGGYTF.

The chain joins TRBV9 to TRBJ1-4, with 10 bases that match TRBD1. V shed 3 bases, J shed 8 bases, and the junction held 10 bases outside the gene matches. This CDR3 comprises 16 residues. Germline CDR1 and CDR2: SGDLS and YYNGEE. CDR3 bases: TGTGCCAGCAGCGAGGGCCCCGGGACAGGGGACGAAAAACTGTTTTTT. Its translation is CASSEGPGTGDEKLFF.

V usage is TRBV2 and J usage is TRBJ1-1; D unclear. Germline values: CDR1 SNHLY, CDR2 FYNNEI. The V end lost 7 bases, the J end lost 1 base, and 13 bases lay between the germline ends. The CDR3 sequence is 14 residues long. CDR3 amino acids: CASTPSVTNTEAFF. The CDR3 bases are TGTGCCAGCACCCCCAGCGTTACGAACACTGAAGCTTTCTTT.

The J gene is TRBJ1-6, the V gene TRBV5-1, with 7 positions matching TRBD1. The CDR3 is made up of 16 amino acids. The V gene's germline CDR1 is SGHRS and CDR2 YFSETQ. The J segment lost 9 bases and the V segment lost 0 bases, leaving 9 bases of the junction unmatched. CDR3 nucleotide sequence: TGCGCCAGCAGCTTGGGCCAGGGGGGACGGGGTTCACCCCTCCACTTT. The encoded protein is CASSLGQGGRGSPLHF.

The chain combines TRBV9 with TRBJ1-6, with no clear D. With 4 bases removed from V and 0 bases from J, the gap between germline ends came to 11 bases. This CDR3 region has 16 residues. The germline gives CDR1 SGDLS, CDR2 YYNGEE. The CDR3 nucleotides are TGTGCCAGCAGCCAGTCGCCCGACTCCTATAATTCACCCCTCCACTTT. Translated: CASSQSPDSYNSPLHF.

The gene calls are TRBV14 and TRBJ2-2, with D hard to call. The germline gives CDR1 SGHDN, CDR2 FVKESK. Trimming removed 5 bases at V and 5 bases at J, with 12 bases between. This CDR3 is 14 amino acids long. The CDR3 region has the DNA TGTGCCAGCAGCTCCCGGCCACAGACCGGGGAGCTGTTTTTT. Encoded protein: CASSSRPQTGELFF.

This clone was counted between two and nine times. This rearrangement joins TRBV2 to TRBJ1-4, with a tentative D call TRBD1 (5 bases). Trimming left V 3 bases short and J 6 bases short, with 8 bases between. The CDR3 spans 13 residues. CDR1 and CDR2 from the germline V gene are SNHLY and FYNNEI. Written as DNA, the CDR3 is TGTGCCAGCAGTGACAGGGAAGATGAAAAACTGTTTTTT. Its protein is CASSDREDEKLFF.

This chain joins TRBV5-1 and TRBJ1-2; tentative D call: TRBD1 (5 bases). The CDR3 consists of 13 residues. V gave up 4 bases and J gave up 6 bases, with 13 bases separating them. Germline V CDR1 and CDR2: SGHRS, YFSETQ. The CDR3 loop is CASSTGTFDGYTF. CDR3 DNA: TGCGCCAGCAGCACCGGGACTTTCGATGGCTACACCTTC.